A selection of T cell receptor beta chains follows, all from one sample in a study of siplizumab effects on memory and regulatory T cells. Repertoires were generated with immunoSEQ multiplex PCR, while TCRdb's copy carries only in-frame clones and drops some. This repertoire shows 100,000 or so clones, over 90% found once; its top ten account for approximately 1.4%. Sequenced sample: non-Treg CD4+ T cells sorted from blood. The receptors come from a human donor in good health. Both conserved end residues are part of each CDR3. Each record gives: V gene, D gene, clone size, J gene, CDR3 DNA, CDR3 protein. A D gene is named only where the DNA matches it firmly. For some rows the clone size is stated as once, few or many, or as a class when expanded; others skip it.

>TRBV28|NA|NA|TRBJ2-5
TGTGCCAGCAGCCAGGACCACCAAGAGACCCAGTACTTC
CASSQDHQETQYF
>TRBV7-3|NA|NA|TRBJ1-5
TGTGCCAGCAGCCAAGGGACATTCTATTCGAATCAGCCCCAGCATTTT
CASSQGTFYSNQPQHF
>TRBV9|NA|NA|TRBJ2-1
TGTGCCAGCAGAACCTCCGTCGGGTACGATGAGCAGTTCTTC
CASRTSVGYDEQFF
>TRBV5-1|TRBD2|NA|TRBJ2-1
TGCGCCAGCAGCCAAACCAGGCGGGAGTACTACAATGAGCAGTTCTTC
CASSQTRREYYNEQFF
>TRBV4-1|NA|NA|TRBJ2-4
TGCGCCAGCAGCCAAGAGGCGCAACTTGACATTCAGTACTTC
CASSQEAQLDIQYF
>TRBV5-1|TRBD2|NA|TRBJ2-3
TGCGCCAGCAGCTCGTCGTGGGCGGGAGACCTCAAGAGCACAGATACGCAGTATTTT
CASSSSWAGDLKSTDTQYF
>TRBV29-1|TRBD2|NA|TRBJ2-1
TGCAGTGCACCGCTTTGGGAGGGCAATGAGCAGTTCTTC
CSAPLWEGNEQFF
>TRBV7-6|NA|NA|TRBJ2-5
TGTGCCAGCAGCTTTTCAGGGGAAGAGACCCAGTACTTC
CASSFSGEETQYF
>TRBV7-9|NA|NA|TRBJ2-7
TGTGCCAGCAGCTTAGTCGGACTACTCAACTCCTACGAGCAGTACTTC
CASSLVGLLNSYEQYF
>TRBV5-1|TRBD1|once|TRBJ1-2
TGCGCCAGCAGCCGGGCCGGTCGGACAGGGGGCCCCACTAACTATGGCTACACCTTC
CASSRAGRTGGPTNYGYTF
>TRBV11-3|NA|NA|TRBJ2-7
TGTGCCAGCAGCTTAGTAAGTTCGGGGCAGGGCGAGCAGTACTTC
CASSLVSSGQGEQYF
>TRBV5-1|NA|NA|TRBJ1-4
TGCGCCAGCAGCTTGGTCTCGGCAGCATCAAATGAAAAACTGTTTTTT
CASSLVSAASNEKLFF
>TRBV5-1|TRBD1|NA|TRBJ1-2
TGCGCCAGCAGCTTGGTCACCCCGGGACAGGGAAACTATGGCTACACCTTC
CASSLVTPGQGNYGYTF
>TRBV6-6|TRBD1|once|TRBJ1-5
TGTGCCAGCAGTTACGATGACAGGGGAGATCAGCCCCAGCATTTT
CASSYDDRGDQPQHF
>TRBV18|TRBD1|NA|TRBJ2-7
TGTGCCAGCTCACCAACACGGGACAGGTCGTTTCGGGAGCAGTACTTC
CASSPTRDRSFREQYF
>TRBV29-1|NA|once|TRBJ2-3
TGCAGCGTTGTTGGAGGTCAAGAGGGCACAGATACGCAGTATTTT
CSVVGGQEGTDTQYF
>TRBV6-5|NA|NA|TRBJ2-3
TGTGCCAGCAGCTCGACAGATACGCAGTATTTT
CASSSTDTQYF
>TRBV15|NA|NA|TRBJ2-1
TGTGCCACCAGCAGAAGACAGGCCAGTTCCTACAATGAGCAGTTCTTC
CATSRRQASSYNEQFF
>TRBV11-3|TRBD2|NA|TRBJ2-3
TGTGCCAGCAGCCCCCGGACTAGCGGGAGTGAAGATACGCAGTATTTT
CASSPRTSGSEDTQYF
>TRBV5-1|NA|NA|TRBJ2-3
TGCGCCAGCAGCAGAGGGACCCAAGGGGGCACAGATACGCAGTATTTT
CASSRGTQGGTDTQYF
>TRBV7-9|NA|NA|TRBJ1-4
TGTGCCAGCAGCCCCCGCAGGGATAATGAAAAACTGTTTTTT
CASSPRRDNEKLFF
>TRBV4-2|NA|NA|TRBJ2-5
TGTGCCAGCAGCCAAGTCTCGGTCAGCAATCAAGAGACCCAGTACTTC
CASSQVSVSNQETQYF
>TRBV11-2|NA|NA|TRBJ1-5
TGTGCCAGCCGCCGCCATAGCAATCAGCCCCAGCATTTT
CASRRHSNQPQHF
>TRBV18|NA|NA|TRBJ1-1
TGTGCCAGCTCACCTCCCCTACCCTTCACTGAAGCTTTCTTT
CASSPPLPFTEAFF
>TRBV7-9|TRBD2|NA|TRBJ2-2
TGTGCCAACGATCCGGGACTAGCGGGAGCCGGGGAGCTGTTTTTT
CANDPGLAGAGELFF
>TRBV30|NA|NA|TRBJ1-5
TGTGCCTGGAGTGTACGAGGATCGCTCCCAGGGAATCAGCCCCAGCATTTT
CAWSVRGSLPGNQPQHF
>TRBV28|TRBD1|once|TRBJ2-1
TGTGCCAGCTCTCAGGGGGGAACAGGGGGCAATGAGCAGTTCTTC
CASSQGGTGGNEQFF
>TRBV5-1|NA|once|TRBJ2-3
TGCGCCAGCAGCTTGGTGATAGGCTTAAGCACAGATACGCAGTATTTT
CASSLVIGLSTDTQYF
>TRBV7-9|NA|NA|TRBJ2-3
TGTGCCAGCAGCTTAACGGAAACAGTTGATACGCAGTATTTT
CASSLTETVDTQYF
>TRBV6-1|TRBD1|NA|TRBJ2-1
TGTGCCAGCACATTGGGACAGGGGGCTTCCAATGAGCAGTTCTTC
CASTLGQGASNEQFF
>TRBV15|NA|NA|TRBJ2-5
TGTGCCACCAGCAGTACAGGGTACCAAGAGACCCAGTACTTC
CATSSTGYQETQYF
>TRBV30|NA|NA|TRBJ1-5
TGTGCCTGGGGAATAAGGGGAGGGTCTAACAATCAGCCCCAGCATTTT
CAWGIRGGSNNQPQHF
>TRBV27|TRBD2|few|TRBJ2-3
TGTGCCAGCAGTTTGAGGCGGGCAGGGGGGATGATGGGACTAGCGGGTCCTAGCACAGATACGCAGTATTTT
CASSLRRAGGMMGLAGPSTDTQYF